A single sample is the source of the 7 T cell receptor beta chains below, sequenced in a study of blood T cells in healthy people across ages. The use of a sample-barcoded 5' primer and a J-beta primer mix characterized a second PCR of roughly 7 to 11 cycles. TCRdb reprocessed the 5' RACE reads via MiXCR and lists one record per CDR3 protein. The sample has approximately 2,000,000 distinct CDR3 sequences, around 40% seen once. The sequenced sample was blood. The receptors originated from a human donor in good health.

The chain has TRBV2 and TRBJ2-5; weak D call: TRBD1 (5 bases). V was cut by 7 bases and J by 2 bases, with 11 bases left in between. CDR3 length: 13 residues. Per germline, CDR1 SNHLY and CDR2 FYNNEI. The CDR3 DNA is TGTGCCAGCACCAGGGTCAGACAAGAGACCCAGTACTTC. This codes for CASTRVRQETQYF.

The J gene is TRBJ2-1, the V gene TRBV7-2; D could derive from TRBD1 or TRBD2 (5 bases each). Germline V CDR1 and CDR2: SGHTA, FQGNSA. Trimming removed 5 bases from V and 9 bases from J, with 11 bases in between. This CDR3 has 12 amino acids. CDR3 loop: CASSTGRIEQFF. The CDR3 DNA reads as TGTGCCAGCAGCACGGGACGTATTGAGCAGTTCTTC. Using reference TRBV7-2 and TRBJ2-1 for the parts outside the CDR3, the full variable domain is GAGVSQSPSNKVTEKGKDVELRCDPISGHTALYWYRQSLGQGLEFLIYFQGNSAPDKSGLPSDRFSAERTGGSVSTLTIQRTQQEDSAVYLCASSTGRIEQFFGPGTRLTVL.

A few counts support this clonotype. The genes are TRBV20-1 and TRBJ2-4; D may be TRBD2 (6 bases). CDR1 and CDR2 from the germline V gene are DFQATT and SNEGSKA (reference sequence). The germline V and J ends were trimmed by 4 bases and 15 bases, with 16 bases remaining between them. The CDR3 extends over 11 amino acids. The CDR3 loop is CSATEAGRTYF. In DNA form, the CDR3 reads TGCAGTGCTACAGAAGCGGGTAGAACGTACTTC.

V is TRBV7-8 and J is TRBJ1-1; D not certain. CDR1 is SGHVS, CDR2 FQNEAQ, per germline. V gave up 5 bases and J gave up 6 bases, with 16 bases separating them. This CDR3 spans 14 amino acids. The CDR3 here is CASSPGLVGAEAFF. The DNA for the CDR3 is TGTGCCAGCAGCCCCGGGCTGGTAGGTGCTGAAGCTTTCTTT.

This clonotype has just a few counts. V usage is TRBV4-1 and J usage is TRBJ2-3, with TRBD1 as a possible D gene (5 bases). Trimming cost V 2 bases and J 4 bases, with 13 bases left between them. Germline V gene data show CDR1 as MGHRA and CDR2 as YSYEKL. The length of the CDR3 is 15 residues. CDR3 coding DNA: TGCGCCAGCAGCCAACAGGGAAGGGTGGCAGATACGCAGTATTTT. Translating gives CASSQQGRVADTQYF.

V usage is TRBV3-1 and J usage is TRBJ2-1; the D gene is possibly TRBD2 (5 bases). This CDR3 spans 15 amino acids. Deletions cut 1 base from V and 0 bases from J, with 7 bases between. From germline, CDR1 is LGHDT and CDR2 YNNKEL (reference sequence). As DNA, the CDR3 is TGTGCCAGCAGCCAAGTTCGGGGCTCCTACAATGAGCAGTTCTTC. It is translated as CASSQVRGSYNEQFF.

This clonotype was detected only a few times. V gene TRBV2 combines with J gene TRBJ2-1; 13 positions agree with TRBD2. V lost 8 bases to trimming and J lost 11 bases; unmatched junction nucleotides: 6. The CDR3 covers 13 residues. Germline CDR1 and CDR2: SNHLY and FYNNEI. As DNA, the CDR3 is TGTGCCAGCGGGACTAGCGGGGTGAATAAGCAGTTCTTC. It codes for CASGTSGVNKQFF.